The rows below give T cell receptor beta chains drawn from one sample of a study of T cells after yellow fever vaccination. MiXCR, applied by TCRdb to the 5' RACE reads, yields one record per CDR3 protein. Of roughly 260,000 distinct CDR3 sequences detected, about an eighth appear once; the ten largest clones hold about 0.51%. Sequenced here: CD4+ T cells sorted from PBMCs, sampled 45 days after the yellow fever booster vaccination. The receptors stem from a man aged 30-40 years who received the YFV17D yellow fever vaccine. Both conserved end residues are trimmed from each CDR3. Fields, in order: J gene, V gene, D gene, CDR3 protein. D genes are given only for firm matches.

TRBJ2-1 TRBV27 NA ASSSTGYEQF
TRBJ2-7 TRBV4-3 TRBD1 ASSGGTGVFDEQY
TRBJ2-2 TRBV9 NA ASSARVSITGELF
TRBJ1-2 TRBV7-2 NA ASSADRAIYGYT
TRBJ1-5 TRBV5-1 TRBD1 ASSLGQGQPQH
TRBJ1-2 TRBV7-2 NA ASSRSSGYRGYT
TRBJ2-7 TRBV21-1 NA ASSKLKTNHSYEQY
TRBJ2-3 TRBV7-6 NA ASSSVEDTQY
TRBJ2-5 TRBV7-2 TRBD2 ASSWTSGQETQY
TRBJ2-1 TRBV25-1 TRBD1 ASSEGGDRGYNEQF
TRBJ2-5 TRBV28 NA ASSLRTRPIQETQY
TRBJ1-3 TRBV10-3 NA AISETEADTIY
TRBJ2-1 TRBV5-1 TRBD1 ASSLGDSGSYNEQF
TRBJ2-3 TRBV5-5 NA ASSLAPQPTSTDTQY
TRBJ1-1 TRBV12-3/TRBV12-4 NA ASSLGQRNTEAF
TRBJ2-6 TRBV19 TRBD2 ASRQTSGSAGANVLT
TRBJ1-5 TRBV6-1 NA ASSPAGKNQPQH
TRBJ2-5 TRBV4-3 TRBD2 ASSQELARETQY
TRBJ2-2 TRBV9 NA ASSVVDTTNTGELF
TRBJ1-5 TRBV7-2 NA ASSASGLSNQPQH
TRBJ2-5 TRBV20-1 NA SARLGGGETQY
TRBJ1-1 TRBV10-2 TRBD1 ASNPGQGSSPRNF
TRBJ1-3 TRBV11-2 NA ASSPLRRRSSGNTIY
TRBJ2-1 TRBV20-1 NA SARDQQASYNEQF
TRBJ1-2 TRBV7-3 TRBD1 ASSRSGQGGYGYT
TRBJ2-3 TRBV27 NA ASRASSQLDTQY
TRBJ1-4 TRBV5-8 NA ASSSGRAGTTNEKLF
TRBJ1-3 TRBV12-5 TRBD1 ASGTGQGISGNTIY
TRBJ2-1 TRBV5-5 TRBD2 ASSKGLATYNEQF
TRBJ2-2 TRBV7-8 NA ASSFYRAFPTGELF
TRBJ2-3 TRBV12-3/TRBV12-4 TRBD2 ASSLAGNTDTQY